Listed below are T cell receptor beta chains from one sample, sequenced in a study of beta chain features in type 1 diabetes. Produced via immunoSEQ multiplex PCR; TCRdb's table is partial and in-frame only. There are some 360,000 clones in the sample; around a fifth occur only once, and around 0.045% lies in the top ten. The specimen sequenced was naive CD4+ T cells from blood. These receptors all stem from a woman younger than 35 in good health. Both conserved end residues are part of each CDR3. Fields, in order: CDR3 DNA, CDR3 protein, J gene, clone size, V gene, D gene. The D gene is left open where the match is weak. Not all rows give a size; the values are once, few, many and, for expanded clones, a class.

CDR3 DNA: TGCGCCAGCAGCTTGGGACAGGAAGGAAACACCATATATTTT
CDR3 protein: CASSLGQEGNTIYF
J gene: TRBJ1-3
clone size: few
V gene: TRBV5-1
D gene: -

CDR3 DNA: TGCGCCAGCAGAAGTGCCCCTGGACTAGCGGGAGGGCCAGATACGCAGTATTTT
CDR3 protein: CASRSAPGLAGGPDTQYF
J gene: TRBJ2-3
clone size: few
V gene: TRBV5-1
D gene: TRBD2

CDR3 DNA: TGTGCCAGCAGCCCAGAAGGCGGCGGATACACAGATACGCAGTATTTT
CDR3 protein: CASSPEGGGYTDTQYF
J gene: TRBJ2-3
clone size: -
V gene: TRBV7-9
D gene: -

CDR3 DNA: TGTGCCAGCAGTGAAGCAGGGGCCGATCAGCCCCAGCATTTT
CDR3 protein: CASSEAGADQPQHF
J gene: TRBJ1-5
clone size: -
V gene: TRBV2
D gene: -

CDR3 DNA: TGTGCCAGCAGCCAAGATCAGGGAAGGTTCTCCTATGGCTACACCTTC
CDR3 protein: CASSQDQGRFSYGYTF
J gene: TRBJ1-2
clone size: few
V gene: TRBV14
D gene: -

CDR3 DNA: TGTGCCTCCGGAGGAGTAAACACCATATATTTT
CDR3 protein: CASGGVNTIYF
J gene: TRBJ1-3
clone size: -
V gene: TRBV9
D gene: -

CDR3 DNA: TGTGCCACCAGCAGAGAAGTAGCGACTAGCACAGATACGCAGTATTTT
CDR3 protein: CATSREVATSTDTQYF
J gene: TRBJ2-3
clone size: -
V gene: TRBV15
D gene: -

CDR3 DNA: TGTGCCACCAGCAGAGGGGGGGGCGAGCAGTACTTC
CDR3 protein: CATSRGGGEQYF
J gene: TRBJ2-7
clone size: few
V gene: TRBV15
D gene: TRBD2

CDR3 DNA: TGTGCCAGCAGCACGACTGGAAGGTTGCGGGAGTTCTTC
CDR3 protein: CASSTTGRLREFF
J gene: TRBJ2-1
clone size: once
V gene: TRBV5-6
D gene: -

CDR3 DNA: TGTGCCAGCAGTTACTCGGCCCAGCCCCAGCATTTT
CDR3 protein: CASSYSAQPQHF
J gene: TRBJ1-5
clone size: few
V gene: TRBV6-6
D gene: -

CDR3 DNA: TGTGCCGGTAGCGGGGGGTCCTACAATGAGCAGTTCTTC
CDR3 protein: CAGSGGSYNEQFF
J gene: TRBJ2-1
clone size: few
V gene: TRBV2
D gene: TRBD2

CDR3 DNA: TGTGCCAGCAGCTCCTCCAGGTCTGGGGCCAACGTCCTGACTTTC
CDR3 protein: CASSSSRSGANVLTF
J gene: TRBJ2-6
clone size: -
V gene: TRBV7-9
D gene: -

CDR3 DNA: TGTGCCAGCAGTCCGTTTCACCGACTAGCGGGGCCAGATACGCAGTATTTT
CDR3 protein: CASSPFHRLAGPDTQYF
J gene: TRBJ2-3
clone size: -
V gene: TRBV11-1
D gene: TRBD2

CDR3 DNA: TGTGCCCTCTCAAGGGGGGGGGTAATCAATGAGCAGTTCTTC
CDR3 protein: CALSRGGVINEQFF
J gene: TRBJ2-1
clone size: few
V gene: TRBV10-3
D gene: -

CDR3 DNA: TGTGCCAGCAAGGGACTAGCGGTCAATGAGCAGTTCTTC
CDR3 protein: CASKGLAVNEQFF
J gene: TRBJ2-1
clone size: -
V gene: TRBV2
D gene: TRBD2

CDR3 DNA: TGTGCCAGCAGCTTAGGGACTTTCAGTAAGCAGTACTTC
CDR3 protein: CASSLGTFSKQYF
J gene: TRBJ2-7
clone size: few
V gene: TRBV7-9
D gene: -

CDR3 DNA: TGTGCCAGTAGTATCGGACAGGGAGTGAACACTGAAGCTTTCTTT
CDR3 protein: CASSIGQGVNTEAFF
J gene: TRBJ1-1
clone size: -
V gene: TRBV19
D gene: TRBD1

CDR3 DNA: TGTGCCAGCAGCTTGAAGGTTACGGGGAACGAGCAGTACTTC
CDR3 protein: CASSLKVTGNEQYF
J gene: TRBJ2-7
clone size: -
V gene: TRBV11-1
D gene: -

CDR3 DNA: TGTGCCAGCAGACAAGGACAGGGGTACACTGAAGCTTTCTTT
CDR3 protein: CASRQGQGYTEAFF
J gene: TRBJ1-1
clone size: few
V gene: TRBV7-2
D gene: TRBD1

CDR3 DNA: TGTGCCAGCTCACCAGGGCTAGCGGTGGCCTACGAGCAGTACTTC
CDR3 protein: CASSPGLAVAYEQYF
J gene: TRBJ2-7
clone size: few
V gene: TRBV18
D gene: TRBD2

CDR3 DNA: TGTGCCAGCAGCAAGAACGGGGGGGCACGAGAGACCCAGTACTTC
CDR3 protein: CASSKNGGARETQYF
J gene: TRBJ2-5
clone size: -
V gene: TRBV11-1
D gene: TRBD2

CDR3 DNA: TGTGCCAGCAGCTCGCTCGGACTCATGGACAATGAGCAGTTCTTC
CDR3 protein: CASSSLGLMDNEQFF
J gene: TRBJ2-1
clone size: -
V gene: TRBV7-9
D gene: -

CDR3 DNA: TGTGCCAGCAGCTTAGATCGGGGTGGGGTCGAGCAGTTCTTC
CDR3 protein: CASSLDRGGVEQFF
J gene: TRBJ2-1
clone size: -
V gene: TRBV11-2
D gene: -

CDR3 DNA: TGCGCCAGCAGCTTCGACGGGTTGACTAATGAAAAACTGTTTTTT
CDR3 protein: CASSFDGLTNEKLFF
J gene: TRBJ1-4
clone size: -
V gene: TRBV5-1
D gene: -

CDR3 DNA: TGTGCCAGCAGCTTAGGCGGCGCGGGAGGGGCATACAATGAGCAGTTCTTC
CDR3 protein: CASSLGGAGGAYNEQFF
J gene: TRBJ2-1
clone size: -
V gene: TRBV13
D gene: TRBD2

CDR3 DNA: TGTGCCAGCAGTGTTCAGGTTGCTAACTATGGCTACACCTTC
CDR3 protein: CASSVQVANYGYTF
J gene: TRBJ1-2
clone size: -
V gene: TRBV7-2
D gene: -

CDR3 DNA: TGTGCCTGGAGTGGCGCTGGAAACACCATATATTTT
CDR3 protein: CAWSGAGNTIYF
J gene: TRBJ1-3
clone size: -
V gene: TRBV30
D gene: -

CDR3 DNA: TGTGCCAGCAGCCCCCGGGACAGGGAGCAGTTCTTC
CDR3 protein: CASSPRDREQFF
J gene: TRBJ2-1
clone size: -
V gene: TRBV7-9
D gene: TRBD1

CDR3 DNA: TGTGCCAGCAGCATGGGCGGGGTTGAAGCTTTCTTT
CDR3 protein: CASSMGGVEAFF
J gene: TRBJ1-1
clone size: -
V gene: TRBV7-9
D gene: -

CDR3 DNA: TGTGCCAGTAGTCCCGGGGCAGGGGGCAATGGCTACACCTTC
CDR3 protein: CASSPGAGGNGYTF
J gene: TRBJ1-2
clone size: -
V gene: TRBV19
D gene: TRBD1

CDR3 DNA: TGCGCCAGCAGCCAGGGACTAGCGGGGGTAGCAGGCAAAAACATTCAGTACTTC
CDR3 protein: CASSQGLAGVAGKNIQYF
J gene: TRBJ2-4
clone size: few
V gene: TRBV5-1
D gene: TRBD2

CDR3 DNA: TGTGCCAGCAGGGACGGGGTAAATCAGCCCCAGCATTTT
CDR3 protein: CASRDGVNQPQHF
J gene: TRBJ1-5
clone size: few
V gene: TRBV6-6
D gene: -

CDR3 DNA: TGTGCCAGCAGCTCCTTGGGCAGGGTACTTGAAGCTTTCTTT
CDR3 protein: CASSSLGRVLEAFF
J gene: TRBJ1-1
clone size: few
V gene: TRBV7-9
D gene: -

CDR3 DNA: TGTGCCTTTCGGACTAGCGGGAGGGGCTCCTACAATGAGCAGTTCTTC
CDR3 protein: CAFRTSGRGSYNEQFF
J gene: TRBJ2-1
clone size: few
V gene: TRBV30
D gene: TRBD2

CDR3 DNA: TGTGCCAGCAGCTTAAAAAGCGGGGGGGCTCCCTACGAGCAGTACTTC
CDR3 protein: CASSLKSGGAPYEQYF
J gene: TRBJ2-7
clone size: few
V gene: TRBV7-8
D gene: TRBD2

CDR3 DNA: TGCAGCGTTGAACAGGGACAGAGCTCCTACGAGCAGTACTTC
CDR3 protein: CSVEQGQSSYEQYF
J gene: TRBJ2-7
clone size: few
V gene: TRBV29-1
D gene: TRBD1

CDR3 DNA: TGCGCCAGCAGACCGTATCGACAGGTCACGGTCAAAAACATTCAGTACTTC
CDR3 protein: CASRPYRQVTVKNIQYF
J gene: TRBJ2-4
clone size: -
V gene: TRBV23-1
D gene: -

CDR3 DNA: TGTGCCAGCTCACCACCCAGGCAAAATGAGCAGTTCTTC
CDR3 protein: CASSPPRQNEQFF
J gene: TRBJ2-1
clone size: -
V gene: TRBV18
D gene: -

CDR3 DNA: TGTGCCAGCAGCTCCGGACAGTACCAAGAGACCCAGTACTTC
CDR3 protein: CASSSGQYQETQYF
J gene: TRBJ2-5
clone size: -
V gene: TRBV11-2
D gene: -

CDR3 DNA: TGTGCCAGCAGTCCATTAAGCGCGGGGTGGAATGAGCAGTTCTTC
CDR3 protein: CASSPLSAGWNEQFF
J gene: TRBJ2-1
clone size: -
V gene: TRBV7-2
D gene: -

CDR3 DNA: TGTGCTAGCAGCTTAGGATTAGCGGGACCTCAAGAGACCCAGTACTTC
CDR3 protein: CASSLGLAGPQETQYF
J gene: TRBJ2-5
clone size: few
V gene: TRBV7-7
D gene: TRBD2

CDR3 DNA: TGCGCCAGCAGCTTGGAAGCGGGAGGGACCTACAATGAGCAGTTCTTC
CDR3 protein: CASSLEAGGTYNEQFF
J gene: TRBJ2-1
clone size: -
V gene: TRBV5-1
D gene: TRBD2

CDR3 DNA: TGTGCCTGGACCTTAATGAACACTGAAGCTTTCTTT
CDR3 protein: CAWTLMNTEAFF
J gene: TRBJ1-1
clone size: -
V gene: TRBV30
D gene: -

CDR3 DNA: TGTGCCAGCAGCTCCTCCTCCTACGAGCAGTACTTC
CDR3 protein: CASSSSSYEQYF
J gene: TRBJ2-7
clone size: few
V gene: TRBV7-6
D gene: -

CDR3 DNA: TGTGCCAGCTCAGCTGGGACTAGCGGGAAAGACGAGCAGTACTTC
CDR3 protein: CASSAGTSGKDEQYF
J gene: TRBJ2-7
clone size: -
V gene: TRBV18
D gene: TRBD2

CDR3 DNA: TGTGCCAGCAGCTTGGGGGACAGCAGCTCCTACGAGCAGTACTTC
CDR3 protein: CASSLGDSSSYEQYF
J gene: TRBJ2-7
clone size: -
V gene: TRBV5-6
D gene: TRBD1

CDR3 DNA: TGTGCCAGCAGTTACTCGCTGACAGGACTCTCCTACGAGCAGTACTTC
CDR3 protein: CASSYSLTGLSYEQYF
J gene: TRBJ2-7
clone size: few
V gene: TRBV6-5
D gene: -

CDR3 DNA: TGTGCCAGCAGCTTAGGCGGGGGGACCACAGATACGCAGTATTTT
CDR3 protein: CASSLGGGTTDTQYF
J gene: TRBJ2-3
clone size: -
V gene: TRBV13
D gene: TRBD2

CDR3 DNA: TGTGCCAGCAGCCAGGAGGGACTTGGCTACACCTTC
CDR3 protein: CASSQEGLGYTF
J gene: TRBJ1-2
clone size: -
V gene: TRBV14
D gene: -

CDR3 DNA: TGTGCCAGCAGCCAGGTGAAGGGGGCGAGCTATGGCTACACCTTC
CDR3 protein: CASSQVKGASYGYTF
J gene: TRBJ1-2
clone size: -
V gene: TRBV4-2
D gene: TRBD1

CDR3 DNA: TGTGCCAGCAGCCCAGGCCCGGACAGGGTGCAGGGCTACACCTTC
CDR3 protein: CASSPGPDRVQGYTF
J gene: TRBJ1-2
clone size: -
V gene: TRBV7-3
D gene: TRBD1

CDR3 DNA: TGTGCCAGCAGCTTAACGTTAAGGGGGCCTAGCTCCTACAATGAGCAGTTCTTC
CDR3 protein: CASSLTLRGPSSYNEQFF
J gene: TRBJ2-1
clone size: -
V gene: TRBV7-3
D gene: TRBD1

CDR3 DNA: TGTGCCAGCAGTAGGAAGACAGGGTTGAATTCACCCCTCCACTTT
CDR3 protein: CASSRKTGLNSPLHF
J gene: TRBJ1-6
clone size: few
V gene: TRBV27
D gene: TRBD1